A selection of T cell receptor beta chains follows, all from one sample in a study of healthy donors' naive CD4 and CD8 T cells. TCRdb called the reads again in MiXCR, with one record for every CDR3 protein. The sample has approximately 180,000 distinct CDR3 sequences, about 76% seen once. The sample taken for sequencing was naive CD4+ and CD8+ T cells sorted from blood, pooled from several donors. The receptor set was obtained from a pool of human donors in good health; the sample pools cells from several healthy donors. CDR3s include the opening cysteine and the closing phenylalanine or tryptophan. A D gene is named only where the DNA matches it firmly. A clone size is listed for some rows: how often the clone was seen (once, few, many), or a class if it is expanded.

v_gene	j_gene	d_gene	abundance	CDR3aa	CDR3nt
TRBV5-6	TRBJ2-5	-	-	CASSLLGRAIQETQYF	TGTGCCAGCAGCTTGCTGGGGCGGGCAATCCAAGAGACCCAGTACTTC
TRBV29-1	TRBJ2-1	-	once	CSVEIGAYNEQFF	TGCAGCGTTGAGATAGGGGCATACAATGAGCAGTTCTTC
TRBV20-1	TRBJ2-5	-	-	CSARVGGGIQETQYF	TGCAGTGCTAGAGTAGGAGGGGGTATTCAAGAGACCCAGTACTTC
TRBV27	TRBJ2-1	-	-	CASSLGASTYNEQFF	TGTGCCAGCAGTTTAGGCGCTAGCACCTACAATGAGCAGTTCTTC
TRBV7-2	TRBJ2-2	TRBD2	-	CASSLGLAGSGELFF	TGTGCCAGCAGCTTAGGACTAGCGGGGTCCGGGGAGCTGTTTTTT
TRBV20-1	TRBJ1-5	TRBD1	-	CSAPFEAGGGNQPQHF	TGCAGTGCTCCCTTCGAGGCAGGGGGAGGCAATCAGCCCCAGCATTTT
TRBV15	TRBJ2-3	TRBD1	once	CATSRGQFLVTDTQYF	TGTGCCACCAGCAGGGGACAGTTCCTAGTGACAGATACGCAGTATTTT
TRBV27	TRBJ2-5	-	once	CASSRTGFGETQYF	TGTGCCAGCAGCAGAACAGGGTTCGGAGAGACCCAGTACTTC
TRBV29-1	TRBJ1-2	-	-	CSVEDRGVGYTF	TGCAGCGTTGAAGATAGAGGGGTTGGCTACACCTTC
TRBV19	TRBJ2-1	-	-	CASSKRGYNEQFF	TGTGCCAGTAGCAAGAGGGGTTACAATGAGCAGTTCTTC
TRBV29-1	TRBJ2-1	TRBD2	-	CSVEILAGGPRNEQFF	TGCAGCGTTGAAATCCTAGCGGGAGGGCCCCGGAATGAGCAGTTCTTC
TRBV6-1	TRBJ2-7	-	-	CASSEGTEIYEQYF	TGTGCCAGCAGTGAAGGGACAGAGATCTACGAGCAGTACTTC
TRBV27	TRBJ2-6	-	-	CASSGVRTGSGANVLTF	TGTGCCAGCAGTGGGGTCCGAACCGGCTCTGGGGCCAACGTCCTGACTTTC
TRBV5-4	TRBJ1-3	TRBD1	-	CASSPTTGTGRPTINF	TGTGCCAGCAGCCCCACTACCGGGACAGGCCGGCCTACCATAAATTTT
TRBV6-5	TRBJ2-7	TRBD1	-	CASRPTGNPHEQYF	TGTGCCAGCAGACCGACAGGGAATCCCCACGAGCAGTACTTC
TRBV29-1	TRBJ1-1	-	-	CSVGSGAWNTEAFF	TGCAGCGTTGGGTCGGGAGCGTGGAACACTGAAGCTTTCTTT
TRBV10-3	TRBJ1-5	TRBD1	-	CAISEMGQGTNQPQHF	TGTGCCATCAGTGAGATGGGACAGGGAACCAATCAGCCCCAGCATTTT
TRBV27	TRBJ2-7	-	-	CASSLRLSSYEQYF	TGTGCCAGCAGTTTACGTCTAAGCTCCTACGAGCAGTACTTC
TRBV29-1	TRBJ2-6	-	-	CSVEGRTRANVLTF	TGCAGCGTCGAGGGCAGGACCAGGGCCAACGTCCTGACTTTC
TRBV6-5	TRBJ2-2	TRBD1	-	CASSRQGLAHTGELFF	TGTGCCAGCAGTCGACAGGGATTGGCCCACACCGGGGAGCTGTTTTTT
TRBV30	TRBJ1-1	-	-	CAWTRGGYTEAFF	TGTGCCTGGACCCGGGGAGGGTACACTGAAGCTTTCTTT
TRBV18	TRBJ1-1	TRBD1	once	CASSPGQENTEAFF	TGTGCCAGCTCACCTGGACAGGAGAACACTGAAGCTTTCTTT
TRBV5-5	TRBJ2-1	-	-	CASSNNPYNEQFF	TGTGCCAGCAGCAATAACCCCTACAATGAGCAGTTCTTC
TRBV12-5	TRBJ2-2	-	-	CASGLTSGELFF	TGTGCTAGTGGCCTTACTAGCGGGGAGCTGTTTTTT
TRBV12-5	TRBJ2-5	TRBD1	-	CASSSRQGLMETQYF	TGTGCCAGCAGCTCAAGACAGGGGCTGATGGAGACCCAGTACTTC
TRBV27	TRBJ2-7	-	once	CASSLGGSGDYEQYF	TGTGCCAGCAGTTTAGGTGGGAGTGGGGACTACGAGCAGTACTTC
TRBV29-1	TRBJ2-3	-	few	CSARLGTSTDTQYF	TGCAGCGCGCGGCTAGGGACTAGCACAGATACGCAGTATTTT
TRBV6-5	TRBJ1-6	-	-	CASSFDRNSPLHF	TGTGCCAGCAGTTTCGACAGGAATTCACCCCTCCACTTT
TRBV6-5	TRBJ1-5	-	-	CASSYAGTGGQPQHF	TGTGCCAGCAGTTACGCTGGAACAGGCGGTCAGCCCCAGCATTTT
TRBV12-3/TRBV12-4	TRBJ2-2	-	-	CASSLEGRGDTGELFF	TGTGCCAGCAGTTTAGAGGGGCGAGGGGACACCGGGGAGCTGTTTTTT
TRBV19	TRBJ1-2	-	-	CASSIAPGLDYGYTF	TGTGCCAGTAGTATTGCCCCAGGGTTAGACTATGGCTACACCTTC
TRBV11-2	TRBJ2-5	-	-	CASRGAWVTQYF	TGTGCCAGCAGAGGAGCTTGGGTGACCCAGTACTTC
TRBV29-1	TRBJ2-1	-	-	CSVSASAYNEQFF	TGCAGCGTGTCGGCTAGCGCTTACAATGAGCAGTTCTTC
TRBV6-5	TRBJ1-1	-	once	CASSSPGGNTEAFF	TGTGCCAGCAGTTCCCCTGGCGGTAACACTGAAGCTTTCTTT
TRBV18	TRBJ2-4	-	-	CASSPSDSRVFIAKNIQYF	TGTGCCAGCTCACCATCGGACAGCAGAGTATTCATAGCCAAAAACATTCAGTACTTC
TRBV18	TRBJ2-7	-	-	CASSPGVGASYEQYF	TGTGCCAGCTCACCAGGGGTTGGAGCCAGCTACGAGCAGTACTTC
TRBV11-2	TRBJ2-6	-	-	CASSLTRDPGANVLTF	TGTGCCAGCAGCTTAACTCGGGATCCTGGGGCCAACGTCCTGACTTTC
TRBV19	TRBJ2-1	-	once	CASRGGTYNEQFF	TGTGCCAGTAGAGGCGGGACCTACAATGAGCAGTTCTTC
TRBV6-1	TRBJ1-2	-	-	CASTPARYTF	TGTGCCAGCACCCCGGCCCGCTACACCTTC
TRBV4-2	TRBJ2-1	-	once	CASSQSVADNEQFF	TGTGCCAGCAGCCAATCCGTGGCGGACAATGAGCAGTTCTTC
TRBV7-8	TRBJ1-6	-	few	CASSPALYNSPLHF	TGTGCCAGCAGCCCGGCCTTATATAATTCACCCCTCCACTTT
TRBV29-1	TRBJ2-1	-	-	CSVDRSGYNEQFF	TGCAGCGTTGACAGATCCGGGTACAATGAGCAGTTCTTC
TRBV12-3/TRBV12-4	TRBJ1-1	-	once	CASSLAVVRGGDTEAFF	TGTGCCAGCAGTTTAGCGGTGGTGAGGGGAGGGGACACTGAAGCTTTCTTT
TRBV5-1	TRBJ1-2	-	once	CASSLEQTYGYTF	TGCGCCAGCAGCTTGGAACAAACCTATGGCTACACCTTC
TRBV12-3/TRBV12-4	TRBJ1-5	-	-	CASSFHGRRYNQPQHF	TGTGCCAGCAGTTTTCATGGAAGACGGTACAATCAGCCCCAGCATTTT
TRBV29-1	TRBJ2-3	-	-	CSVALTDTQYF	TGCAGCGTTGCTCTTACAGATACGCAGTATTTT
TRBV13	TRBJ2-5	-	-	CASSLYEGARKETQYF	TGTGCCAGCAGCTTATATGAAGGGGCGAGGAAGGAGACCCAGTACTTC
TRBV12-3/TRBV12-4	TRBJ1-2	-	-	CASSRDNYYGYTF	TGTGCCAGCAGTCGGGACAATTACTATGGCTACACCTTC
TRBV19	TRBJ2-6	-	-	CASSETYSGANVLTF	TGTGCCAGTAGCGAGACGTATTCTGGGGCCAACGTCCTGACTTTC
TRBV5-1	TRBJ2-7	TRBD2	once	CASSREGKDEQYF	TGCGCCAGCAGTAGGGAGGGTAAGGACGAGCAGTACTTC
TRBV5-1	TRBJ1-1	-	-	CASSLQGQDTEAFF	TGCGCCAGCAGCTTGCAGGGGCAGGACACTGAAGCTTTCTTT
TRBV15	TRBJ2-7	-	-	CATSRTGEKNEQYF	TGTGCCACCAGCAGAACCGGGGAGAAAAACGAGCAGTACTTC
TRBV29-1	TRBJ1-2	TRBD1	few	CSVDYSTGGYYGYTF	TGCAGCGTTGATTACTCGACAGGGGGGTACTATGGCTACACCTTC
TRBV19	TRBJ1-2	-	-	CASQGSGYVDYGYTF	TGTGCCAGTCAGGGAAGCGGCTATGTGGACTATGGCTACACCTTC
TRBV19	TRBJ2-1	-	-	CASSIPYDEQFF	TGTGCCAGTAGTATCCCGTATGATGAGCAGTTCTTC
TRBV27	TRBJ2-7	TRBD1	few	CASSLWTGSYEQYF	TGTGCCAGCAGTTTGTGGACAGGTTCCTACGAGCAGTACTTC
TRBV4-3	TRBJ2-1	-	once	CASSQHPWAMVHNEQFF	TGCGCCAGCAGCCAACACCCCTGGGCGATGGTACACAATGAGCAGTTCTTC
TRBV29-1	TRBJ2-5	-	-	CSVTPGFQETQYF	TGCAGCGTGACGCCTGGGTTCCAAGAGACCCAGTACTTC
TRBV27	TRBJ1-5	-	-	CASSFGLNQPQHF	TGTGCCAGCAGTTTCGGCCTCAATCAGCCCCAGCATTTT
TRBV12-3/TRBV12-4	TRBJ2-7	-	-	CASSYSRRARNEQYF	TGTGCCAGCAGCTACTCGAGGAGGGCCAGGAACGAGCAGTACTTC